The 14 T cell receptor beta chains below come from one sample, sequenced in a study of shared clonotypes between healthy human individuals. Only in-frame clones appear in the TCRdb table, and some are missing; sequencing was by immunoSEQ multiplex PCR. Among about half a million clones listed, 70% to 80% were seen once. The sequenced sample consisted of PBMCs. All receptors come from a woman between 35 and 50 years old in good health. Some clones in this sample may be carry-over from other donors' samples.

About this clone itself: This sample includes further DNA sequences coding for the same CDR3. The chain is built from TRBV18 and TRBJ1-4; TRBD1 agrees at 8 bases. The CDR3 loop spans 13 amino acids. V lost 6 bases and J lost 8; bases outside the gene matches: 5. Germline assignment: CDR1 KGHSH and CDR2 LQKENI. The CDR3 protein is CASSPDRVEKLFF. As DNA, the CDR3 is TGTGCCAGCTCTCCGGACAGGGTGGAAAAACTGTTTTTT.

The sample holds one count of this clone. The sample contains more than one DNA sequence encoding this CDR3. The gene calls are TRBV7-2 and TRBJ2-3, with 9 bases lining up with TRBD2. The germline gives CDR1 SGHTA, CDR2 FQGNSA. The CDR3 loop spans 15 amino acids. The trim removed 5 bases at V and 1 base at J, leaving 4 bases unmatched. Here the CDR3 reads CASSPRLAGTDTQYF. The CDR3 DNA reads TGTGCCAGCAGCCCCAGACTAGCGGGCACAGATACGCAGTATTTT.

This clone has just one count. V gene TRBV28 combines with J gene TRBJ1-3; D remains ambiguous. V was trimmed by 3 bases and J by 2 bases, leaving 5 bases between them. CDR3 size: 13 residues. Germline V gene lookup returns CDR1 MDHEN and CDR2 SYDVKM. CDR3 residues: CASSFPPGNTIYF. DNA for the CDR3: TGTGCCAGCAGTTTTCCCCCTGGAAACACCATATATTTT.

This clone came up a few times. The genes are TRBV30 and TRBJ2-7, with TRBD1 matching 7 bases. The length of the CDR3 is 14 residues. Germline CDR1 reads GTSNPN; CDR2 reads SVGIG (reference sequence). V lost 2 bases to trimming and J lost 5 bases; unmatched junction nucleotides: 9. CDR3: CAWSPGDRVNEQYF. The CDR3 DNA sequence: TGTGCCTGGAGTCCAGGAGACAGGGTGAACGAGCAGTACTTC.

This clone was detected a few times. This chain joins TRBV5-4 and TRBJ2-7; 8 nucleotides agree with TRBD1. CDR3 length: 13 amino acids. Trimming cost V 6 bases and J 3 bases; bases outside gene matches: 5. CDR1 is SGHNT, CDR2 YYREEE, per germline (reference sequence). Here the CDR3 DNA reads TGTGCCAGCACCTGGGACAGGAACTACGAGCAGTACTTC. Protein: CASTWDRNYEQYF.

This clone showed up many times. The rearrangement uses TRBV15 and TRBJ1-2; maybe TRBD1 (6 bases). The CDR3 contains 15 residues. The ends were cut back, 0 bases at V and 6 bases at J, with 14 bases in the middle. Germline V CDR1 and CDR2: LNHNV, YYDKDF (reference sequence). CDR3 nucleotide sequence: TGTGCCACCAGCAGAGATAACGGGGGGGCAGATGGCTACACCTTC. Translated, it gives CATSRDNGGADGYTF.

The V and J genes are TRBV6-6 and TRBJ2-7, with 8 bases matching TRBD1. V lost 0 bases, J lost 6 bases, and 4 bases stayed unmatched. The CDR3 contains 14 residues. The V gene's germline CDR1 is MNHNY and CDR2 SVGAGI (reference sequence). The CDR3, as DNA: TGTGCCAGCAGTTACTCCCCCAGGGGGCCCGAGCAGTACTTC. The encoded protein is CASSYSPRGPEQYF.

This sequence joins TRBV7-9 and TRBJ1-2, with D possibly matching TRBD1 (5 bases). This CDR3 has 17 amino acids. Germline V gene data show CDR1 as SEHNR and CDR2 as FQNEAQ (reference sequence). Trimming cost V 4 bases and J 4 bases, with 22 bases left between them. CDR3 sequence: CASSYPLVGAQFYGYTF. The CDR3 nucleotides read TGTGCCAGCAGCTACCCTCTCGTCGGGGCACAATTCTATGGCTACACCTTC.

J is TRBJ2-7 and V is TRBV7-6; 8 nucleotides line up with TRBD1. The CDR3 loop spans 15 amino acids. The germline V gene encodes CDR1 SGHVS and CDR2 FNYEAQ. The V segment lost 2 bases and the J segment 3 bases; nucleotides outside the gene matches: 6. The CDR3 region has the DNA TGTGCCAGCAGCTTACTCACAGGGGGAAACTACGAGCAGTACTTC. Its translation is CASSLLTGGNYEQYF.

This sequence joins TRBV29-1 and TRBJ1-1; 7 bases are a match to TRBD1. Germline CDR1 and CDR2: SQVTM and ANQGSEA. The trim removed 5 bases at V and 4 bases at J, leaving 7 bases unmatched. This CDR3 comprises 13 residues. For the CDR3, the DNA is TGCAGCGTTTGTCTTGCAGGGGGCACTGAAGCTTTCTTT. Amino acid sequence: CSVCLAGGTEAFF.

The chain joins TRBV4-2 to TRBJ2-1; 11 nucleotides agree with TRBD2. Germline V CDR1 and CDR2: LGHNA, YNFKEQ. J was trimmed by 9 bases and V by 1 base; bases with no gene match: 5. There are 15 residues in the CDR3. CDR3 region: CASSQGQLAGGEQFF. Written as DNA, the CDR3 is TGTGCCAGCAGCCAAGGTCAGCTAGCGGGAGGTGAGCAGTTCTTC.

The chain recombines TRBV18 with TRBJ2-1, with TRBD2 identical over 9 bases. J was trimmed by 1 base and V by 3 bases; bases with no gene match: 7. This CDR3 spans 17 amino acids. Germline V gene lookup returns CDR1 KGHSH and CDR2 LQKENI. In DNA, the CDR3 is TGTGCCAGCTCACCGAGGCTAGCGGGAATATCCTACAATGAGCAGTTCTTC. Protein: CASSPRLAGISYNEQFF.

The chain combines TRBV4-1 with TRBJ1-3; D is ambiguous. With 1 base removed from V and 4 bases from J, the gap between germline ends came to 8 bases. The CDR3 totals 14 residues. Germline CDR1 is MGHRA and CDR2 is YSYEKL. The CDR3 sequence is CASSQGLRGNTIYF. The CDR3 bases are TGCGCCAGCAGCCAAGGTTTACGGGGAAACACCATATATTTT.

This clone was found once. The gene calls are TRBV9 and TRBJ2-3; the D gene could be TRBD1 or TRBD2 (6 bases each). In germline, CDR1 is SGDLS, CDR2 YYNGEE. CDR3 length: 16 residues. V lost 2 bases and J lost 0, with 13 bases in between. CDR3 sequence reads: CASSVEGGRSTDTQYF. As DNA, the CDR3 is TGTGCCAGCAGCGTGGAGGGGGGTAGGAGCACAGATACGCAGTATTTT. Full variable domain (remainder filled in from reference TRBV9 and TRBJ2-3): DSGVTQTPKHLITATGQRVTLRCSPRSGDLSVYWYQQSLDQGLQFLIQYYNGEERAKGNILERFSAQQFPDLHSELNLSSLELGDSALYFCASSVEGGRSTDTQYFGPGTRLTVL.